This T cell receptor (beta chain) was retrieved from a study of cytomegalovirus exposure and HLA in healthy donors. Only a few counts were recorded for this clone. Its antigen is as yet unknown. In germline, CDR1 is SGHTA, CDR2 FQGNSA. Trimming cost V 7 bases and J 0 bases, with 13 bases left between them. The CDR3 runs to 15 residues. Whole-study results and caveats: Later analysis demonstrated an association between a missense DCLRE1C variant and TCR beta V- and J-gene trimming. Prediction of most subjects' HLA-A and HLA-B alleles by TCR beta sequences was reportedly accurate. Common viral pathogens seemed to be connected with several of the most significant clusters, according to a later analysis.

PCR was performed using 60 Vbeta and 13 Jbeta primers. TCRdb keeps only in-frame clones here, not all; method: immunoSEQ multiplex PCR. Altogether under 200,000 clones are present, around 72% being singletons, with the ten largest covering roughly 3%. What was sequenced was PBMCs. The chain links TRBV7-2 to TRBJ2-1, with D possibly TRBD2 on 6 matching bases. The receptor was isolated from a woman in her forties or fifties in good health and CMV-seropositive. CDR3 protein: CASTPSGGSYNEQFF. The CDR3 nucleotides read TGTGCCAGCACCCCGTCCGGGGGCTCCTACAATGAGCAGTTCTTC.